The 29 T cell receptor beta chains in this list originate from one sample, sequenced in a study of T cell responses to AZD1222 COVID-19 vaccine. TCRdb keeps only in-frame clones here, not all; method: immunoSEQ multiplex PCR. The table has approximately 120,000 clones, more than 70% seen once. Material: peripheral blood, obtained on day 0 of AZD1222 vaccination. The receptors shown here come from an adult in good health.

The chain uses TRBV24-1 and TRBJ2-3; 14 nucleotides line up with TRBD2. The CDR3 runs to 18 residues. V was clipped by 5 bases and J by 3 bases; unmatched bases: 9. Germline V gene sequence: CDR1 KGHDR, CDR2 SFDVKD. CDR3 in DNA: TGTGCCACCAGTGGGTCCGGGACTAGCGGGAGTAATACAGATACGCAGTATTTT. It yields the protein CATSGSGTSGSNTDTQYF.

The chain couples TRBV11-2 to TRBJ1-2; 8 bases fit TRBD1. The germline V gene encodes CDR1 SGHAT and CDR2 FQNNGV. J gave up 4 bases and V 0 bases, and 10 bases lay outside the gene matches. This CDR3 comprises 17 residues. The CDR3: CASSLDSPGTGAYGYTF. Written as DNA, the CDR3 is TGTGCCAGCAGCTTAGACTCGCCCGGGACAGGAGCCTATGGCTACACCTTC.

The V and J genes are TRBV9 and TRBJ1-1; D call uncertain. CDR1 is SGDLS and CDR2 is YYNGEE in the germline V gene. The CDR3 is 14 residues long. V lost 0 bases and J 6 bases, leaving 12 bases between the germline ends. CDR3 region: CASSVVGSSAEAFF. The CDR3 DNA is TGTGCCAGCAGCGTAGTAGGTAGTTCCGCTGAAGCTTTCTTT.

A single count supports this clone. The chain combines TRBV24-1 with TRBJ1-2; the match to TRBD1 covers 8 bases. CDR1 and CDR2 (germline): KGHDR, SFDVKD. V lost 4 bases, J lost 7 bases, and 7 bases stayed unmatched. The CDR3 is 14 amino acids. Here the CDR3 reads CATSEGRGLGGYTF. CDR3 DNA sequence: TGTGCCACCAGTGAGGGCAGGGGGCTTGGTGGCTACACCTTC.

The gene calls are TRBV6-4 and TRBJ2-1, with D tentatively TRBD1 (6 bases). CDR3 length equals 15 residues. V lost 4 bases to trimming and J lost 5 bases, with 15 bases between them. Per germline, CDR1 MRHNA and CDR2 SNTAGT. CDR3 loop: CASSASGDLNNEQFF. CDR3 nucleotides: TGTGCCAGCAGTGCCTCAGGGGACCTCAACAATGAGCAGTTCTTC.

The V call is TRBV18, the J call TRBJ1-4, with TRBD1 matching over 8 bases. This CDR3 spans 13 amino acids. The V segment lost 6 bases and the J segment 8 bases; nucleotides outside the gene matches: 5. Germline-derived CDR1 and CDR2 are KGHSH and LQKENI. The CDR3 sequence is CASSTGVGEKLFF. Written as DNA, the CDR3 is TGTGCCAGCTCGACAGGGGTTGGCGAAAAACTGTTTTTT.

The rearrangement links TRBV5-1 to TRBJ2-1; D is undetermined. The CDR3 covers 13 residues. V lost 5 bases to trimming and J lost 7 bases, with 13 bases between them. CDR1 is SGHRS, CDR2 YFSETQ, per germline. The CDR3 spells CASSETPGNEQFF. CDR3 nucleotide sequence: TGCGCCAGCAGTGAGACTCCTGGGAATGAGCAGTTCTTC.

This sequence joins TRBV27 and TRBJ2-6; D is unresolved. The CDR3 spans 13 residues. Germline CDR1 is MNHEY and CDR2 is SMNVEV (reference sequence). With 3 bases removed from V and 3 bases from J, the gap between germline ends came to 3 bases. CDR3 sequence: CASSLGGANVLTF. CDR3 nucleotide sequence: TGTGCCAGCAGTTTGGGTGGGGCCAACGTCCTGACTTTC. The variable domain in full, with the rest retrieved from reference TRBV27 and TRBJ2-6, is EAQVTQNPRYLITVTGKKLTVTCSQNMNHEYMSWYRQDPGLGLRQIYYSMNVEVTDKGDVPEGYKVSRKEKRNFPLILESPSPNQTSLYFCASSLGGANVLTFGAGSRLTVL.

The CDR3 nucleotides are TGTGCCAGCAGCTTCGGACAGCCCCACACTGAAGCTTTCTTT. It encodes CASSFGQPHTEAFF. The chain has TRBV5-6 and TRBJ1-1, with TRBD1 as a possible D gene (6 bases). The length of the CDR3 is 14 residues. Germline V gene sequence: CDR1 SGHDT, CDR2 YYEEEE. Trimming cost V 2 bases and J 3 bases, with 11 bases left between them. The full variable domain, rest sourced from reference TRBV5-6 and TRBJ1-1, is DAGVTQSPTHLIKTRGQQVTLRCSPKSGHDTVSWYQQALGQGPQFIFQYYEEEERQRGNFPDRFSGHQFPNYSSELNVNALLLGDSALYLCASSFGQPHTEAFFGQGTRLTVV.

The rearrangement joins TRBV12-5 to TRBJ1-3; D gene unclear. CDR3 size: 14 residues. Germline V CDR1 and CDR2: LGHNT, FRNRAP. V lost 5 bases and J 0 bases, leaving 8 bases between the germline ends. The DNA for the CDR3 is TGTGCTAGTGGTCTTGACAACTCTGGAAACACCATATATTTT. Its protein product is CASGLDNSGNTIYF. Filled out from reference TRBV12-5 and TRBJ1-3, the complete variable domain reads DARVTQTPRHKVTEMGQEVTMRCQPILGHNTVFWYRQTMMQGLELLAYFRNRAPLDDSGMPKDRFSAEMPDATLATLKIQPSEPRDSAVYFCASGLDNSGNTIYFGEGSWLTVV.

The V gene is TRBV9, the J gene TRBJ2-7, with a tentative D call TRBD2 (5 bases). The CDR3 runs to 13 residues. Germline CDR1 reads SGDLS; CDR2 reads YYNGEE. Trimming took off 3 bases at V and 7 bases at J, with 14 bases between the two ends. CDR3 protein: CASSAGVLGEQYF. The CDR3 bases are TGTGCCAGCAGCGCCGGGGTCTTGGGGGAGCAGTACTTC.

The V and J genes are TRBV27 and TRBJ1-2, with TRBD1 matching 7 bases. J gave up 8 bases and V 7 bases, and 13 bases lay outside the gene matches. Looked up from germline, CDR1 is MNHEY and CDR2 is SMNVEV (reference sequence). CDR3 length: 14 amino acids. CDR3 protein: CASMGLDRAGGYTF. CDR3 DNA: TGTGCCAGCATGGGCCTCGACAGGGCGGGAGGCTACACCTTC.

The chain has TRBV5-6 and TRBJ2-7, with D possibly TRBD1 on 5 matching bases. The CDR3 runs to 13 residues. The germline V and J ends were trimmed by 0 bases and 3 bases, with 7 bases remaining between them. From germline, CDR1 is SGHDT and CDR2 YYEEEE. CDR3 residues: CASSLGTLYEQYF. CDR3 bases: TGTGCCAGCAGCTTGGGGACACTCTACGAGCAGTACTTC. Using reference TRBV5-6 and TRBJ2-7 for the parts outside the CDR3, the full variable domain is DAGVTQSPTHLIKTRGQQVTLRCSPKSGHDTVSWYQQALGQGPQFIFQYYEEEERQRGNFPDRFSGHQFPNYSSELNVNALLLGDSALYLCASSLGTLYEQYFGPGTRLTVT.

The chain employs TRBV28 and TRBJ1-1, with 7 bases fitting TRBD1. This CDR3 has 16 amino acids. Germline-derived CDR1 and CDR2 are MDHEN and SYDVKM. V lost 1 base and J lost 4; bases outside the gene matches: 9. In DNA form, the CDR3 reads TGTGCCAGCAGTTTATTCGGAGGGGGCCAGGGCACTGAAGCTTTCTTT. It is translated as CASSLFGGGQGTEAFF.

The chain joins TRBV19 to TRBJ2-1, with 9 bases matching TRBD2. From germline, CDR1 is LNHDA and CDR2 SQIVND (reference sequence). V trimming: 3 bases; J trimming: 1 base; junction bases outside the gene matches: 25. CDR3 length: 23 residues. CDR3 in DNA: TGTGCCAGTAGTATGGACCGTCCCGATTGGAGGGCGGTAGCGGGAGTGTCCTACAATGAGCAGTTCTTC. The encoded protein is CASSMDRPDWRAVAGVSYNEQFF. The variable domain in full, with the rest retrieved from reference TRBV19 and TRBJ2-1, is DGGITQSPKYLFRKEGQNVTLSCEQNLNHDAMYWYRQDPGQGLRLIYYSQIVNDFQKGDIAEGYSVSREKKESFPLTVTSAQKNPTAFYLCASSMDRPDWRAVAGVSYNEQFFGPGTRLTVL.

The V call is TRBV29-1, the J call TRBJ2-7; D uncertain. There are 13 residues in the CDR3. Germline V lookup: CDR1 SQVTM, CDR2 ANQGSEA. Trimming removed 7 bases at V and 1 base at J, with 14 bases between. CDR3: CSAEAASSYEQYF. DNA of the CDR3: TGCAGCGCCGAGGCAGCTTCGTCCTACGAGCAGTACTTC.

The rearrangement joins TRBV6-2 or TRBV6-3 to TRBJ2-7, with D perhaps matching TRBD1 (5 bases). V lost 2 bases and J 0 bases, leaving 11 bases between the germline ends. The CDR3 runs to 15 residues. Germline loops: CDR1 MNHEY, CDR2 SVGEGT. CDR3 protein: CASSYGPGPSYEQYF. CDR3 DNA: TGTGCCAGCAGTTACGGGCCAGGGCCCTCCTACGAGCAGTACTTC.

The chain has TRBV5-1 and TRBJ2-3, with 7 bases aligning to TRBD2. The CDR3 has 15 amino acids. Germline lookup yields CDR1 SGHRS and CDR2 YFSETQ. V gave up 0 bases and J gave up 5 bases; unmatched junction bases: 6. The CDR3 nucleotides are TGCGCCAGCAGCTTGGCATGGGAGGGCGGAGATACGCAGTATTTT. It encodes CASSLAWEGGDTQYF.

The chain couples TRBV29-1 to TRBJ1-5; 7 bases agree with TRBD1. Unmatched junction bases numbered 14, after V lost 4 bases and J lost 5 bases. The germline gives CDR1 SQVTM, CDR2 ANQGSEA. The CDR3 is made up of 16 amino acids. CDR3 amino acids: CSVVDQGTVGDQPQHF. CDR3 sequence (DNA): TGCAGCGTTGTGGACCAGGGGACAGTGGGAGATCAGCCCCAGCATTTT. The full variable domain, completed using reference TRBV29-1 and TRBJ1-5, is SAVISQKPSRDICQRGTSLTIQCQVDSQVTMMFWYRQQPGQSLTLIATANQGSEATYESGFVIDKFPISRPNLTFSTLTVSNMSPEDSSIYLCSVVDQGTVGDQPQHFGDGTRLSIL.

The genes are TRBV9 and TRBJ1-5; the D is unclear. The CDR3 is 14 amino acids. CDR1 and CDR2 (germline): SGDLS, YYNGEE. Trimming shortened V by 0 bases and J by 3 bases, and 7 bases separated the two germline ends. Written as DNA, the CDR3 is TGTGCCAGCAGCGTAGCAATGAACAATCAGCCCCAGCATTTT. The encoded protein is CASSVAMNNQPQHF.

The chain uses TRBV7-2 and TRBJ2-1; the D is unclear. The CDR3 loop spans 12 amino acids. Trimming removed 5 bases from V and 9 bases from J, with 11 bases in between. Germline CDR1 reads SGHTA; CDR2 reads FQGNSA. CDR3 sequence: CASSETWGEQFF. CDR3 DNA: TGTGCCAGCAGCGAGACCTGGGGTGAGCAGTTCTTC.

This clone is a singleton in its sample. The genes are TRBV19 and TRBJ2-7; a possible D gene is TRBD1 (6 bases). This CDR3 region has 14 residues. In germline, CDR1 is LNHDA, CDR2 SQIVND (reference sequence). The germline V and J ends were trimmed by 5 bases and 5 bases, with 16 bases remaining between them. In nucleotides, the CDR3 is TGTGCCAGTAGTCCCTACCCCTCAGGGGACGAGCAGTACTTC. It encodes CASSPYPSGDEQYF.

The chain is built from TRBV30 and TRBJ1-1; 7 bases line up with TRBD1. CDR1 and CDR2 (germline): GTSNPN, SVGIG (reference sequence). The CDR3 has 14 residues. The V gene end was trimmed by 3 bases and the J gene end by 2 bases; junction bases not matched to a gene: 6. CDR3 in DNA: TGTGCCTGGAGCAGGGGACAGCAAAACACTGAAGCTTTCTTT. This translates into CAWSRGQQNTEAFF.

This chain connects TRBV12-3 or TRBV12-4 to TRBJ2-3; TRBD2 is a possible D gene (6 bases). The CDR3 has 13 residues. The germline V and J ends were trimmed by 4 bases and 3 bases, with 8 bases remaining between them. As DNA, the CDR3 is TGTGCCAGCAGTTATGGGGGGACAGATACGCAGTATTTT. Translation: CASSYGGTDTQYF.

The genes are TRBV5-1 and TRBJ2-4, with D possibly TRBD1 on 6 matching bases. Germline CDR1 reads SGHRS; CDR2 reads YFSETQ. The CDR3 loop spans 13 amino acids. V lost 0 bases and J 15 bases, leaving 16 bases between the germline ends. The CDR3 is CASSLAEGGTLYF. The CDR3 DNA reads as TGCGCCAGCAGCTTGGCCGAAGGGGGTACTCTGTACTTC.

The count of this clone is one. This sequence joins TRBV3-1 (or the pseudogene TRBV3-2) and TRBJ2-5; a possible D gene is TRBD2 (6 bases). Trimming pared 5 bases from V and 3 bases from J, leaving 19 bases between. The CDR3 length is 16 residues. The germline V gene encodes CDR1 LGHDT and CDR2 YNNKEL (reference sequence). This CDR3 is CASSYGTAIPEETQYF. DNA for the CDR3: TGTGCCAGCAGCTACGGGACTGCCATTCCGGAAGAGACCCAGTACTTC.

The chain uses TRBV7-9 and TRBJ1-1; 9 bases map to TRBD1. CDR1 and CDR2 from the germline V gene are SEHNR and FQNEAQ (reference sequence). J lost 2 bases, V lost 5 bases, and 6 bases had no gene match. This CDR3 spans 15 amino acids. The CDR3 DNA reads as TGTGCCAGCAGCGATCCGGGACAGGGCAACACTGAAGCTTTCTTT. Translation: CASSDPGQGNTEAFF.

The genes are TRBV24-1 and TRBJ1-5; D perhaps matches TRBD1 (6 bases). The CDR3 extends over 12 amino acids. Trimming took off 7 bases at V and 9 bases at J, with 12 bases between the two ends. Germline CDR1 KGHDR, CDR2 SFDVKD. CDR3 region: CATSDRLGPQHF. The CDR3 nucleotides are TGTGCCACCAGCGACAGGTTGGGGCCCCAGCATTTT.

This chain connects TRBV6-5 to TRBJ1-2; D remains ambiguous. The CDR3 has 14 amino acids. V was cut by 2 bases and J by 0 bases, with 7 bases left in between. Germline-derived CDR1 and CDR2 are MNHEY and SVGAGI. Here the CDR3 DNA reads TGTGCCAGCAGTTACAGGTCCACTAACTATGGCTACACCTTC. Residues: CASSYRSTNYGYTF.